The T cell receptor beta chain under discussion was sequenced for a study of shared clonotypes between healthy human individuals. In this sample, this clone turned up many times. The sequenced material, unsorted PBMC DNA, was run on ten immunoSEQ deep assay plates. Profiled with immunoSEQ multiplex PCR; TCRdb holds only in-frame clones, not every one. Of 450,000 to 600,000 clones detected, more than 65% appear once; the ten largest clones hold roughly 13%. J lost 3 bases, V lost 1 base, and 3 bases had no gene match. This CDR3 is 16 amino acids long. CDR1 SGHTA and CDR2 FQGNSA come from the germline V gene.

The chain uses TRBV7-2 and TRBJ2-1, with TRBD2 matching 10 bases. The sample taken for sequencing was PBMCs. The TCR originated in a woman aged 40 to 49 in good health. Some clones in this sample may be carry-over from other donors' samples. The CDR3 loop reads CASSLGASGSYNEQFF. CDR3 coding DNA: TGTGCCAGCAGCTTAGGGGCTAGCGGGAGCTACAATGAGCAGTTCTTC.